The entry that follows covers one T cell receptor beta chain sequence. Its antigen remains unknown. With a J-beta primer mix and a sample-barcoded 5' primer, a second PCR ran about 6 to 11 cycles. TCRdb processed the 5' RACE reads anew with MiXCR; each CDR3 protein has one entry. The sample shows about 1,800,000 distinct CDR3 sequences, approximately 30% of them seen only once. V lost 1 base and J lost 7, with 4 bases in between. The germline V gene has CDR1 SEHNR and CDR2 FQNEAQ (reference sequence). CDR3 length: 12 residues. This sample is part of a study of blood T cells in healthy people across ages. The study's findings and limits: Strong correlation was found linking TCR beta diversity to naive T cell percentage. More naive CD4+ cells and higher diversity marked long-lived donors relative to aged donors.

This receptor was taken from a woman under 40 in good health. Source material: blood. The chain is built from TRBV7-9 and TRBJ2-2; D unclear. Here the CDR3 DNA reads TGTGCCAGCAGCTTAGGGAACGGGGAGCTGTTTTTT. Translating gives CASSLGNGELFF. The full variable domain, completed using reference TRBV7-9 and TRBJ2-2, is DTGVSQNPRHKITKRGQNVTFRCDPISEHNRLYWYRQTLGQGPEFLTYFQNEAQLEKSRLLSDRFSAERPKGSFSTLEIQRTEQGDSAMYLCASSLGNGELFFGEGSRLTVL.